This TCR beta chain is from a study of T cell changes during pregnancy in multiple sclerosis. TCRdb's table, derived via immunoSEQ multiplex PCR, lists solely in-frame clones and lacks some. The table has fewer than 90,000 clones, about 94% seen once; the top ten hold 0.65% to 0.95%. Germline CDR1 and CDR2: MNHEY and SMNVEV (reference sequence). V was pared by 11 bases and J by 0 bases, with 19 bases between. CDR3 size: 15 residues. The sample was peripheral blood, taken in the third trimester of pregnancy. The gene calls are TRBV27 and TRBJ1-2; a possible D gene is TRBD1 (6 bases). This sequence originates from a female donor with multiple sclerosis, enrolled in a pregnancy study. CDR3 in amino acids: CAPRGPRTANYGYTF. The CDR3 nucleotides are TGTGCCCCCCGGGGCCCGCGGACAGCTAACTATGGCTACACCTTC.